These T cell receptor beta chains were read from a single sample in a study of T cell responses to AZD1222 COVID-19 vaccine. Repertoires were generated with immunoSEQ multiplex PCR, while TCRdb's copy carries only in-frame clones and drops some. The sample includes some 50,000 clones, 89% of them seen just once. Sequencing was performed on peripheral blood, taken 28 days after the second AZD1222 dose. Source of these receptors: an adult who received the AZD1222 COVID-19 vaccine. Each CDR3 is given without its conserved first and last residue. Size is omitted from some rows. Given values are once, few, many or a class for expanded clones.

v_call	clone_size	j_call	cdr3_aa
TRBV19	-	TRBJ1-5	ASSIVREPQH
TRBV10-3	-	TRBJ2-5	AIRGRQGGETQY
TRBV10-2	-	TRBJ1-5	ASTVRDYSNQPQH
TRBV2	-	TRBJ2-7	ASSGHTTYEQY
TRBV7-3	-	TRBJ2-5	ASSSGLAGQETQY
TRBV29-1	few	TRBJ1-4	SVEAGTGVEKLF
TRBV5-1	-	TRBJ2-6	ASSLVGGRASSGANVLT
TRBV2	-	TRBJ2-1	AKRAGGPLYEQF
TRBV18	-	TRBJ1-1	ASSPGSIGAF
TRBV5-6	-	TRBJ1-1	ASSLRGFNTEAF
TRBV6-4	-	TRBJ2-1	ASSKDRSGEQF
TRBV3-1/TRBV3-2	-	TRBJ2-5	ASSQEGGGETQY
TRBV5-4	once	TRBJ1-1	ASSLFGGGTEAF
TRBV18	-	TRBJ1-4	ASSRSGGLNEKLF
TRBV9	-	TRBJ2-3	ASSETGGQPSTDTQY
TRBV14	-	TRBJ2-7	ASSQERLRTGSFSYEQY
TRBV12-3/TRBV12-4	-	TRBJ1-1	ASSFVGNEAF
TRBV5-1	-	TRBJ2-2	ASSSRTSGGRRALTPGELF
TRBV5-1	-	TRBJ1-1	ASSIMEGGNTEAF
TRBV4-1	-	TRBJ1-5	ASSPGGGTNQPQH
TRBV3-1/TRBV3-2	-	TRBJ2-5	ASSHSKGTQY
TRBV14	-	TRBJ2-2	ASSQGVSAGELF
TRBV27	-	TRBJ2-7	ASSLLQGGYYEQY
TRBV7-9	-	TRBJ2-5	ASSDRISETQY
TRBV4-3	once	TRBJ1-2	ASSLSGTGATGYT
TRBV28	-	TRBJ2-1	ASSPPYNEQF
TRBV19	-	TRBJ1-1	ASSFWGAEAF
TRBV28	-	TRBJ1-5	ASLPQGNQPQH
TRBV5-1	once	TRBJ2-3	ASSNSLAGTDLDTDTQY
TRBV7-9	-	TRBJ2-7	ASSSKSAYEQY
TRBV4-1	-	TRBJ2-7	ASSQVNSEQY